The 31 T cell receptor beta chains in this list originate from one sample, sequenced in a study of graft-versus-host responses after intestinal transplantation. Their specific antigens are unknown. Profiling relied on immunoSEQ multiplex PCR, and the TCRdb table lists in-frame clones only, not all of them. Of more than 95,000 clones listed, about 94% were seen once; the top ten hold 0.17%. The sequencing here drew on unstimulated CD4+ T cells sorted from spleen or lymph node cells, taken before intestinal transplant. The source of these receptors is a human donor who received an intestinal transplant.

CDR3: CASSLFPAGKNIQYF. DNA of the CDR3: TGCGCCAGCAGCTTGTTTCCAGCGGGGAAAAACATTCAGTACTTC. V and J are TRBV5-1 and TRBJ2-4, with 7 bases fitting TRBD2. With V trimmed by 1 base and J by 4 bases, 5 bases remained unmatched. The CDR3 runs to 15 residues. The germline V gene has CDR1 SGHRS and CDR2 YFSETQ.

V and J are TRBV27 and TRBJ2-2, with D maybe TRBD2 (6 bases). Trimming shortened V by 4 bases and J by 6 bases, and 6 bases separated the two germline ends. Germline V CDR1 and CDR2: MNHEY, SMNVEV (reference sequence). This CDR3 is 12 amino acids long. The CDR3 bases are TGTGCCAGCAGTTGGGGGGCCGGGGAGCTGTTTTTT. Protein: CASSWGAGELFF.

The J gene is TRBJ2-7, the V gene TRBV7-2; 9 positions agree with TRBD2. The CDR3 is made up of 16 amino acids. The germline gives CDR1 SGHTA, CDR2 FQGNSA. Germline trimming cut 2 bases from V and 6 bases from J; bases unmatched to any gene: 11. The CDR3 protein is CASSLNSLRGGSEQYF. DNA for the CDR3: TGTGCCAGCAGCTTAAACAGTTTGCGGGGGGGCTCCGAGCAGTACTTC.

Only a few counts were recorded for this clone. The J gene is TRBJ2-3, the V gene TRBV9, with TRBD2 matching over 11 bases. CDR1 SGDLS and CDR2 YYNGEE come from the germline V gene. V lost 3 bases and J lost 4; bases outside the gene matches: 7. This CDR3 region has 16 residues. CDR3: CASSAASGGMPDTQYF. In DNA, the CDR3 is TGTGCCAGCAGCGCCGCTAGCGGGGGGATGCCAGATACGCAGTATTTT.

This clone was seen a few times. V is TRBV19 and J is TRBJ1-2; 9 positions match TRBD1. CDR3 length: 13 amino acids. Germline assignment: CDR1 LNHDA and CDR2 SQIVND (reference sequence). Trimming took 6 bases from V and 1 from J; bases not matched to a gene: 0. The CDR3 DNA is TGTGCCAGTAGGGGACAGGGTAACTATGGCTACACCTTC. It yields the protein CASRGQGNYGYTF.

The gene calls are TRBV28 and TRBJ1-2; tentatively, D is TRBD1 (5 bases). The CDR3 has 13 amino acids. V dropped 5 bases and J dropped 5 bases, with 12 bases sitting between them. Germline CDR1 reads MDHEN; CDR2 reads SYDVKM. DNA of the CDR3: TGTGCCAGCAGTCCGTCAGGGTCGTATGGCTACACCTTC. Its protein is CASSPSGSYGYTF.

The CDR3 loop reads CACGRAHSPLHF. As DNA, the CDR3 is TGTGCTTGTGGCAGGGCGCATTCACCCCTCCACTTT. The chain has TRBV28 and TRBJ1-6; weak D call: TRBD1 (5 bases). Germline V CDR1 and CDR2: MDHEN, SYDVKM. The length of the CDR3 is 12 residues.

This rearrangement joins TRBV9 to TRBJ2-2; 7 bases fit TRBD1. The CDR3 contains 13 residues. Germline CDR1 reads SGDLS; CDR2 reads YYNGEE. Trimming cost V 3 bases and J 5 bases; bases outside gene matches: 1. The CDR3 sequence is CASSATGTGELFF. For the CDR3, the DNA is TGTGCCAGCAGCGCGACAGGGACCGGGGAGCTGTTTTTT. Filled out from reference TRBV9 and TRBJ2-2, the complete variable domain reads DSGVTQTPKHLITATGQRVTLRCSPRSGDLSVYWYQQSLDQGLQFLIQYYNGEERAKGNILERFSAQQFPDLHSELNLSSLELGDSALYFCASSATGTGELFFGEGSRLTVL.

The chain joins TRBV28 to TRBJ1-4; 8 bases are a match to TRBD1. The CDR3 sequence is 15 residues long. Trimming at V came to 5 bases and at J to 7 bases, leaving 9 bases not matched to a gene. Germline V lookup: CDR1 MDHEN, CDR2 SYDVKM. CDR3 DNA sequence: TGTGCCAGCAGTAAGGGGGGCAGGGGGCTTGAAAAACTGTTTTTT. Amino acids: CASSKGGRGLEKLFF.

This chain joins TRBV27 and TRBJ2-1; the D is unclear. V was trimmed by 2 bases and J by 1 base, leaving 15 bases between them. Germline CDR1 is MNHEY and CDR2 is SMNVEV (reference sequence). This CDR3 is built from 17 residues. The CDR3 region is CASSLGWSRSSYNEQFF. DNA of the CDR3: TGTGCCAGCAGTTTAGGATGGAGCCGATCGTCCTACAATGAGCAGTTCTTC.

V gene TRBV6-5 combines with J gene TRBJ1-2, with D unresolved. Between the trimmed V and J ends, which lost 0 bases and 4 bases, there was a span of 15 bases. Germline V lookup: CDR1 MNHEY, CDR2 SVGAGI. The CDR3 extends over 16 amino acids. The CDR3 is CASSYSSRLSSYGYTF. DNA for the CDR3: TGTGCCAGCAGTTACTCATCCAGGCTGTCCAGCTATGGCTACACCTTC.

V gene TRBV28 combines with J gene TRBJ1-2; D might be TRBD1 (5 bases). V was clipped by 4 bases and J by 2 bases, with 5 bases between them. Germline values: CDR1 MDHEN, CDR2 SYDVKM. The CDR3 has 12 amino acids. The CDR3 sequence is CASSWTNYGYTF. DNA for the CDR3: TGTGCCAGCAGTTGGACAAACTATGGCTACACCTTC.

This rearrangement joins TRBV30 to TRBJ2-5; 8 bases are shared with TRBD1. There are 17 residues in the CDR3. V lost 0 bases, J lost 0 bases, and 9 bases stayed unmatched. CDR1 GTSNPN and CDR2 SVGIG come from the germline V gene (reference sequence). Written as DNA, the CDR3 is TGTGCCTGGAGTGTACTGCGGACAGGGACGTACCAAGAGACCCAGTACTTC. Amino acids: CAWSVLRTGTYQETQYF.

CDR3 sequence reads: CASSKLAGGSYEQYF. CDR3 DNA: TGTGCCAGTAGCAAACTAGCGGGGGGCTCCTACGAGCAGTACTTC. V usage is TRBV19 and J usage is TRBJ2-7, with TRBD2 matching over 12 bases. J was trimmed by 0 bases and V by 6 bases; bases with no gene match: 3. Germline CDR1 and CDR2: LNHDA and SQIVND (reference sequence). The CDR3 consists of 15 residues.

The chain combines TRBV18 with TRBJ1-5; D is ambiguous. CDR3 length equals 13 residues. V lost 3 bases and J 5 bases, leaving 8 bases between the germline ends. Germline lookup yields CDR1 KGHSH and CDR2 LQKENI. CDR3 amino acids: CASSPYTDQPQHF. CDR3 bases: TGTGCCAGCTCACCGTACACAGATCAGCCCCAGCATTTT.

The chain combines TRBV6-6 with TRBJ2-1; TRBD2 might be the D (6 bases). Germline V lookup: CDR1 MNHNY, CDR2 SVGAGI (reference sequence). V dropped 1 base and J dropped 4 bases, with 14 bases sitting between them. This CDR3 is 16 amino acids long. This chain's CDR3 is CASSYFRTTTYNEQFF. The DNA of the CDR3 is TGTGCCAGCAGTTACTTCCGGACTACCACTTACAATGAGCAGTTCTTC.

The V call is TRBV6-6, the J call TRBJ2-7; tentative D call: TRBD1 (5 bases). This CDR3 has 13 amino acids. V was shortened by 10 bases and J by 3 bases, with 16 bases between the two germline ends. Germline CDR1 is MNHNY and CDR2 is SVGAGI (reference sequence). This chain's CDR3 is CATMVIDSYEQYF. CDR3 DNA: TGTGCCACCATGGTCATTGACAGCTACGAGCAGTACTTC.

The V and J genes are TRBV5-1 and TRBJ1-2, with 7 bases lining up with TRBD1. After removal of 5 bases from V and 7 bases from J, the junction contained 11 bases not matched to a gene. Looked up from germline, CDR1 is SGHRS and CDR2 is YFSETQ. This CDR3 is 14 amino acids long. CDR3 DNA: TGCGCCAGCAGGGTCACGGGACAGTATGCTGGCTACACCTTC. The encoded protein is CASRVTGQYAGYTF.

The count of this clone is one. The chain couples TRBV7-9 to TRBJ1-3, with 7 bases identical to TRBD1. V was pared by 1 base and J by 7 bases, with 7 bases of the junction left unmatched. Per the germline V gene, CDR1 is SEHNR and CDR2 is FQNEAQ (reference sequence). The CDR3 consists of 15 residues. CDR3 protein: CASSLGRTGGNTIYF. The CDR3 DNA follows: TGTGCCAGCAGCTTAGGAAGGACAGGAGGGAACACCATATATTTT.

This clone was detected only once. J is TRBJ2-7 and V is TRBV19; 12 bases fit TRBD2. Germline V CDR1 and CDR2: LNHDA, SQIVND (reference sequence). V was pared by 3 bases and J by 5 bases, with 5 bases of the junction left unmatched. CDR3 length equals 15 residues. The CDR3: CASSIRTSGNHEQYF. CDR3 sequence (DNA): TGTGCCAGTAGTATCAGGACTAGCGGGAACCACGAGCAGTACTTC. The full variable domain, rest sourced from reference TRBV19 and TRBJ2-7, is DGGITQSPKYLFRKEGQNVTLSCEQNLNHDAMYWYRQDPGQGLRLIYYSQIVNDFQKGDIAEGYSVSREKKESFPLTVTSAQKNPTAFYLCASSIRTSGNHEQYFGPGTRLTVT.

V is TRBV5-6 and J is TRBJ2-1; 7 nucleotides agree with TRBD2. The ends lost 3 bases at V and 4 bases at J; junction bases unmatched: 7. The germline V gene encodes CDR1 SGHDT and CDR2 YYEEEE. This CDR3 region has 15 residues. The CDR3 loop is CASSSAGLYYNEQFF. CDR3 nucleotide sequence: TGTGCCAGCAGCTCAGCGGGACTCTATTACAATGAGCAGTTCTTC.

The genes are TRBV5-1 and TRBJ2-3; no reliable D call. The CDR3 totals 12 residues. V lost 0 bases to trimming and J lost 3 bases, with 2 bases between them. Germline V lookup: CDR1 SGHRS, CDR2 YFSETQ. The CDR3 nucleotides read TGCGCCAGCAGCTTGGTAACAGATACGCAGTATTTT. Its translation is CASSLVTDTQYF.

Regarding this clone: The identical CDR3 is also encoded by other nucleotide sequences in the sample. The chain uses TRBV7-3 and TRBJ2-1; 10 bases agree with TRBD2. Germline CDR1 reads SGHTA; CDR2 reads FQGTGA. The CDR3 has 15 amino acids. J gave up 3 bases and V 4 bases, and 3 bases lay outside the gene matches. CDR3 region: CASSYSGGSYNEQFF. CDR3 DNA: TGTGCCAGCAGCTATAGCGGGGGGAGCTACAATGAGCAGTTCTTC.

The chain couples TRBV18 to TRBJ2-3; 10 bases agree with TRBD2. The CDR3 sequence is 16 residues long. Germline CDR1 is KGHSH and CDR2 is LQKENI. Losses at the gene ends were 0 bases for V and 7 bases for J; bases not matched to a gene: 7. As DNA, the CDR3 is TGTGCCAGCTCACCACCGATGGGACTAGCGATGAATACGCAGTATTTT. Its protein product is CASSPPMGLAMNTQYF.

The V gene is TRBV10-3, the J gene TRBJ2-7; 7 bases agree with TRBD2. Trimming took 8 bases from V and 1 from J; bases not matched to a gene: 17. The CDR3 loop spans 17 amino acids. Germline V gene sequence: CDR1 ENHRY, CDR2 SYGVKD. CDR3 DNA sequence: TGTGCCATCGGGGGGATGAGGGCTGGCGGGAGTTCCTACGAGCAGTACTTC. Translated: CAIGGMRAGGSSYEQYF.

V usage is TRBV5-1 and J usage is TRBJ1-1, with D possibly matching TRBD1 (6 bases). The CDR3 runs to 16 residues. V was shortened by 2 bases and J by 3 bases, with 17 bases between the two germline ends. The V gene's germline CDR1 is SGHRS and CDR2 YFSETQ. CDR3: CASSLQGDLGYTEAFF. The CDR3 DNA is TGCGCCAGCAGCTTACAGGGTGATTTAGGTTACACTGAAGCTTTCTTT.

The V and J genes are TRBV5-1 and TRBJ2-1, with TRBD1 matching 8 bases. The V segment lost 3 bases and the J segment 2 bases; nucleotides outside the gene matches: 4. Germline CDR1 SGHRS, CDR2 YFSETQ. This CDR3 comprises 15 residues. The CDR3 DNA reads TGCGCCAGCAGCTCGGACAGGGAGGCCTACAATGAGCAGTTCTTC. Its translation: CASSSDREAYNEQFF.

The CDR3: CASSLGTGMNIQYF. The CDR3 DNA reads as TGTGCCAGCAGCCTCGGGACAGGGATGAACATTCAGTACTTC. This rearrangement joins TRBV28 to TRBJ2-4; 9 nucleotides agree with TRBD1. The trim removed 6 bases at V and 7 bases at J, leaving 7 bases unmatched. CDR1 is MDHEN, CDR2 SYDVKM, per germline. CDR3 length: 14 amino acids.

This sequence joins TRBV25-1 and TRBJ2-1; D call uncertain. The CDR3 runs to 16 residues. CDR1 and CDR2 from the germline V gene are MGHDK and SYGVNS. V lost 2 bases and J 2 bases, leaving 13 bases between the germline ends. CDR3 in DNA: TGTGCCAGCAGTGAACAGACTTCGTGGACCTACAATGAGCAGTTCTTC. Translated, it gives CASSEQTSWTYNEQFF.

The chain employs TRBV18 and TRBJ2-3; 12 nucleotides agree with TRBD1. The V and J ends lost 6 bases and 2 bases, in that order; junction bases with no gene match: 9. In germline, CDR1 is KGHSH, CDR2 LQKENI. This CDR3 spans 17 amino acids. The CDR3 spells CASSKGDRGRITDTQYF. CDR3 in DNA: TGTGCCAGCTCTAAGGGGGACAGGGGGCGCATCACAGATACGCAGTATTTT.

The chain has TRBV12-5 and TRBJ2-7; no definite D call. Germline V CDR1 and CDR2: LGHNT, FRNRAP. Trimming left V 7 bases short and J 2 bases short, with 18 bases between. CDR3 length: 15 residues. Written as DNA, the CDR3 is TGTGCTAGTGCCTTTCAGGTGAAAGACGCCTACGAGCAGTACTTC. Translating it yields CASAFQVKDAYEQYF.